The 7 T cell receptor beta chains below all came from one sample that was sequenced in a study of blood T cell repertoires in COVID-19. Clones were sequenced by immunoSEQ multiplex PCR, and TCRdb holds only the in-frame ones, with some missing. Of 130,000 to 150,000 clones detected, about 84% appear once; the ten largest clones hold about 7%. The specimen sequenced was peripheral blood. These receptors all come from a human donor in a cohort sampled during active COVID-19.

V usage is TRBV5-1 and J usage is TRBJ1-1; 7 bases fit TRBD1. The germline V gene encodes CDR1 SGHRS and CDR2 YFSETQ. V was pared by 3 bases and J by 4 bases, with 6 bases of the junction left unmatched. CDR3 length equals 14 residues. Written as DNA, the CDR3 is TGCGCCAGCAGCTCAAGGGACAGCGGCACTGAAGCTTTCTTT. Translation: CASSSRDSGTEAFF. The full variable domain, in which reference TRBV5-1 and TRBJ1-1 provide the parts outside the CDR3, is KAGVTQTPRYLIKTRGQQVTLSCSPISGHRSVSWYQQTPGQGLQFLFEYFSETQRNKGNFPGRFSGRQFSNSRSEMNVSTLELGDSALYLCASSSRDSGTEAFFGQGTRLTVV.

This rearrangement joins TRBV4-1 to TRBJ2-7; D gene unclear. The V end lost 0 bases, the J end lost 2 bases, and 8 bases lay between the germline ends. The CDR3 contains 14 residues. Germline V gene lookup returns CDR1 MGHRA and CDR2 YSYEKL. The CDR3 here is CASSQDPGTYEQYF. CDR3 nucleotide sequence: TGCGCCAGCAGCCAAGATCCGGGTACCTACGAGCAGTACTTC.

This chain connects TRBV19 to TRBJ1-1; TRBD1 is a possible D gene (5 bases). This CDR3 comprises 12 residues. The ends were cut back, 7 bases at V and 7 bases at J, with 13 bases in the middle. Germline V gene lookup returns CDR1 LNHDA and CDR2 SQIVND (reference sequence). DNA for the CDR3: TGTGCCAGTACCCGCGTCGGGGGTGAAGCTTTCTTT. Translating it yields CASTRVGGEAFF.

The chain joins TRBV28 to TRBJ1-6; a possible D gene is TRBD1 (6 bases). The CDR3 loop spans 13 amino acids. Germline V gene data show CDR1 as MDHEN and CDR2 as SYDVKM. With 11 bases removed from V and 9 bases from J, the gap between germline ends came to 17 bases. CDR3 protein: CAFGGESSSPLHF. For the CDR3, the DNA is TGTGCCTTTGGGGGCGAAAGTAGTTCACCCCTCCACTTT. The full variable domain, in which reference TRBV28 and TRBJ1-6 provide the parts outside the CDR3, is DVKVTQSSRYLVKRTGEKVFLECVQDMDHENMFWYRQDPGLGLRLIYFSYDVKMKEKGDIPEGYSVSREKKERFSLILESASTNQTSMYLCAFGGESSSPLHFGNGTRLTVT.

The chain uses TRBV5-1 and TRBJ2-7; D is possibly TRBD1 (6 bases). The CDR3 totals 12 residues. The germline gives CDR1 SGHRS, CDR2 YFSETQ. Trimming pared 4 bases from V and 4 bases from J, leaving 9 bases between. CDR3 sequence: CASSGTNYEQYF. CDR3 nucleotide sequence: TGCGCCAGCAGCGGGACAAATTACGAGCAGTACTTC.

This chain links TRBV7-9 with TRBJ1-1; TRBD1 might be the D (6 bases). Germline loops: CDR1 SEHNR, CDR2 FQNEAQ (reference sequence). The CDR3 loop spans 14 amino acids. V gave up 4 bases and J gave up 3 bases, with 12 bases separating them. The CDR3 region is CASSSGGLDTEAFF. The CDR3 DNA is TGTGCCAGCAGCTCTGGGGGCTTGGACACTGAAGCTTTCTTT. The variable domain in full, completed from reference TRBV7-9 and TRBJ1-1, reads DTGVSQNPRHKITKRGQNVTFRCDPISEHNRLYWYRQTLGQGPEFLTYFQNEAQLEKSRLLSDRFSAERPKGSFSTLEIQRTEQGDSAMYLCASSSGGLDTEAFFGQGTRLTVV.

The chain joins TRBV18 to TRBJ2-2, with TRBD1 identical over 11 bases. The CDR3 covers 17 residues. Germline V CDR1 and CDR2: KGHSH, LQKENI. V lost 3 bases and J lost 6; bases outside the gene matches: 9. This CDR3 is CASSPFLPGQGAGELFF. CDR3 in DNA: TGTGCCAGCTCACCTTTCTTACCGGGACAGGGGGCCGGGGAGCTGTTTTTT.